Presented here are 32 T cell receptor beta chains from one specimen sequenced in a study of blood T cell repertoires in COVID-19. The table came from immunoSEQ multiplex PCR; TCRdb's copy has only in-frame clones and leaves some out. This sample has about 120,000 clones, with roughly 84% found just once. Specimen: PBMCs or T cells enriched from blood (not recorded which). These receptors were collected from a woman aged 25 to 39 who had recovered from COVID-19.

This clone was seen more than once but under ten times. The CDR3 bases are TGTGCCAGCAGTTTTGGGACAGGGCTTGGCTACACCTTC. Its protein product is CASSFGTGLGYTF. The J gene is TRBJ1-2, the V gene TRBV12-3 or TRBV12-4, with 9 positions matching TRBD1. CDR3 length: 13 amino acids. Trimming cost V 3 bases and J 7 bases; bases outside gene matches: 3.

V is TRBV19 and J is TRBJ1-3; D gene unclear. Deletions cut 2 bases from V and 0 bases from J, with 11 bases between. This CDR3 is built from 16 residues. Germline CDR1 reads LNHDA; CDR2 reads SQIVND (reference sequence). The CDR3 protein is CASSIPSGTSGNTIYF. The CDR3 DNA reads TGTGCCAGTAGTATACCATCCGGTACCTCTGGAAACACCATATATTTT.

The chain links TRBV5-1 to TRBJ1-1; TRBD1 agrees at 11 bases. The CDR3 has 17 amino acids. Trimming cost V 0 bases and J 7 bases; bases outside gene matches: 11. The germline V gene has CDR1 SGHRS and CDR2 YFSETQ. The CDR3 region is CASSLDPGDRGMDEAFF. The DNA of the CDR3 is TGCGCCAGCAGCTTGGACCCCGGGGACAGGGGGATGGATGAAGCTTTCTTT.

V gene TRBV4-3 combines with J gene TRBJ1-2; perhaps TRBD1 as D (5 bases). The CDR3 runs 12 residues. From germline, CDR1 is LGHNA and CDR2 YSLEER. V shed 0 bases and J shed 14 bases, with 13 bases lying between them. The CDR3 DNA is TGCGCCAGCAGCCAAGAGGGGCGACAGCCGACCTTC. It encodes CASSQEGRQPTF.

This clone was seen just once. The V and J genes are TRBV29-1 and TRBJ1-1; 10 nucleotides align to TRBD1. V lost 7 bases to trimming and J lost 4 bases; unmatched junction nucleotides: 12. Germline CDR1 SQVTM, CDR2 ANQGSEA. This CDR3 spans 15 amino acids. The CDR3 DNA reads as TGCAGCGCCCACCGGGACAGGGGAGGAGGCACTGAAGCTTTCTTT. This gives the protein CSAHRDRGGGTEAFF.

The V and J genes are TRBV5-1 and TRBJ2-5; D unclear. V was trimmed by 3 bases and J by 0 bases, leaving 3 bases between them. The CDR3 covers 12 residues. Per the germline V gene, CDR1 is SGHRS and CDR2 is YFSETQ. The CDR3 reads CASSWHQETQYF. CDR3 nucleotide sequence: TGCGCCAGCAGCTGGCACCAAGAGACCCAGTACTTC.

V gene TRBV7-8 combines with J gene TRBJ1-2; 8 bases are shared with TRBD1. This CDR3 contains 14 residues. Germline-derived CDR1 and CDR2 are SGHVS and FQNEAQ. The V and J ends lost 5 bases and 4 bases, in that order; junction bases with no gene match: 6. CDR3 sequence reads: CASSLGQGLYGYTF. CDR3 in DNA: TGTGCCAGCAGCCTAGGACAGGGACTCTATGGCTACACCTTC.

The rearrangement joins TRBV28 to TRBJ2-1, with D possibly TRBD1 on 6 matching bases. The CDR3 covers 14 residues. CDR1 is MDHEN and CDR2 is SYDVKM in the germline V gene. V was clipped by 2 bases and J by 9 bases, with 14 bases between them. The CDR3 loop is CASSLETGWGEQFF. CDR3 sequence (DNA): TGTGCCAGCAGTTTAGAGACAGGATGGGGTGAGCAGTTCTTC.

This sequence joins TRBV5-5 and TRBJ2-3; D possibly corresponds to TRBD1 (6 bases). The CDR3 runs 15 residues. Germline V gene data show CDR1 as SGHKS and CDR2 as YYEKEE (reference sequence). The V gene lost 1 base and the J gene lost 4 bases, with 13 bases spanning the gap. The CDR3 coding sequence is TGTGCCAGCAGCTTGAACAGGGTAAGGGCAGATACGCAGTATTTT. Residues: CASSLNRVRADTQYF.

The V gene is TRBV7-8, the J gene TRBJ2-7, with TRBD2 matching over 7 bases. The V segment lost 4 bases and the J segment 2 bases; nucleotides outside the gene matches: 11. The CDR3 is made up of 16 amino acids. Germline assignment: CDR1 SGHVS and CDR2 FQNEAQ. The CDR3 here is CASSSTRLASAYEQYF. CDR3 nucleotide sequence: TGTGCCAGCAGCTCTACGAGACTAGCATCAGCCTACGAGCAGTACTTC.

This sequence joins TRBV28 and TRBJ2-1, with TRBD2 matching over 10 bases. The CDR3 totals 16 residues. Germline V gives CDR1 MDHEN, CDR2 SYDVKM. Unmatched junction bases numbered 13, after V lost 7 bases and J lost 7 bases. The CDR3 nucleotides read TGTGCCAGCACCCCGCGGGGGAGCGGGAGGGTTAATGAGCAGTTCTTC. As protein: CASTPRGSGRVNEQFF.

The V and J genes are TRBV5-1 and TRBJ2-1; D unclear. Per germline, CDR1 SGHRS and CDR2 YFSETQ. Trimming shortened V by 4 bases and J by 7 bases, and 15 bases separated the two germline ends. This CDR3 comprises 14 residues. Here the CDR3 DNA reads TGCGCCAGCAGCCGGTCAGGTGAATGGAATGAGCAGTTCTTC. Amino acid sequence: CASSRSGEWNEQFF.

This sequence joins TRBV6-6 and TRBJ1-1; 9 positions match TRBD1. The J segment lost 2 bases and the V segment lost 6 bases, leaving 10 bases of the junction unmatched. The CDR3 spans 16 residues. The germline V gene encodes CDR1 MNHNY and CDR2 SVGAGI (reference sequence). The CDR3 spells CASRSTGGAGNTEAFF. CDR3 nucleotides: TGTGCCAGCAGATCTACAGGGGGCGCGGGAAACACTGAAGCTTTCTTT.

V gene TRBV7-9 combines with J gene TRBJ2-2; 9 nucleotides align to TRBD1. Germline V CDR1 and CDR2: SEHNR, FQNEAQ (reference sequence). Trimming took 2 bases from V and 6 from J; bases not matched to a gene: 7. CDR3 length: 16 amino acids. Here the CDR3 DNA reads TGTGCCAGCAGCTTAAGAGCCGGGGACAGGGCCGGGGAGCTGTTTTTT. Its protein product is CASSLRAGDRAGELFF.

The chain is built from TRBV30 and TRBJ1-5; maybe TRBD1 (6 bases). V lost 1 base to trimming and J lost 5 bases, with 15 bases between them. Germline V gives CDR1 GTSNPN, CDR2 SVGIG (reference sequence). The CDR3 runs to 15 residues. The CDR3 reads CAWSGDMVRDQPQHF. The CDR3 DNA reads as TGTGCCTGGAGTGGGGACATGGTTCGCGATCAGCCCCAGCATTTT.

The chain links TRBV2 to TRBJ1-2; 10 nucleotides agree with TRBD1. CDR1 is SNHLY, CDR2 FYNNEI, per germline. The CDR3 length is 15 residues. The ends lost 7 bases at V and 4 bases at J; junction bases unmatched: 9. The CDR3 coding sequence is TGTGCCAGCACAAGATACCGGGACAGGGGCTATGGCTACACCTTC. This gives the protein CASTRYRDRGYGYTF.

The V and J genes are TRBV3-1 (or the pseudogene TRBV3-2) and TRBJ2-3; D gene unclear. The CDR3 covers 14 residues. V dropped 6 bases and J dropped 2 bases, with 12 bases sitting between them. Looked up from germline, CDR1 is LGHDT and CDR2 is YNNKEL (reference sequence). This chain's CDR3 is CASRPPGYTDTQYF. CDR3 coding DNA: TGTGCCAGCAGGCCGCCCGGGTACACAGATACGCAGTATTTT.

This chain uses TRBV29-1 with TRBJ2-7; 11 bases align to TRBD1. The V and J ends lost 7 bases and 1 base, in that order; junction bases with no gene match: 12. The CDR3 spans 16 residues. Germline CDR1 reads SQVTM; CDR2 reads ANQGSEA. The CDR3 DNA sequence: TGCAGCGCCTATATCCCCGGGACAGGGGGATCCTACGAGCAGTACTTC. Translation: CSAYIPGTGGSYEQYF.

The chain employs TRBV6-5 and TRBJ2-3, with D possibly being TRBD1 (7 bases). Per germline, CDR1 MNHEY and CDR2 SVGAGI. CDR3 length equals 15 residues. V was cut by 2 bases and J by 4 bases, with 13 bases left in between. The CDR3 DNA is TGTGCCAGCAGTTACGTGGCAGGGGGGTCAGATACGCAGTATTTT. Its protein product is CASSYVAGGSDTQYF.

This chain joins TRBV12-1 and TRBJ2-5; TRBD2 reflects the table's D call only, with no check against the DNA. TRBV12-1 is listed as a pseudogene. The CDR3 is 13 amino acids. CDR3 amino acids: CATPGTPEETQYF. In nucleotides, the CDR3 is TGTGCCACCCCGGGGACTCCGGAAGAGACCCAGTACTTC.

The V gene is TRBV7-9, the J gene TRBJ2-5; D is unresolved. V was trimmed by 2 bases and J by 4 bases, leaving 8 bases between them. CDR3 length: 13 amino acids. Germline lookup yields CDR1 SEHNR and CDR2 FQNEAQ (reference sequence). The CDR3 reads CASSLWQSETQYF. CDR3 sequence (DNA): TGTGCCAGCAGCTTATGGCAGTCAGAGACCCAGTACTTC.

The chain joins TRBV28 to TRBJ1-6; weak D call: TRBD1 (6 bases). The V gene's germline CDR1 is MDHEN and CDR2 SYDVKM. Deletions cut 2 bases from V and 0 bases from J, with 11 bases between. This CDR3 region has 17 residues. CDR3 sequence reads: CASSLSGQSSYNSPLHF. CDR3 in DNA: TGTGCCAGCAGTTTAAGCGGACAGAGCTCCTATAATTCACCCCTCCACTTT.

This chain connects TRBV9 to TRBJ2-1, with a weak D call TRBD2 (6 bases). The CDR3 length is 14 residues. Trimming took 0 bases from V and 6 from J, leaving 10 bases between them. CDR1 SGDLS and CDR2 YYNGEE come from the germline V gene. CDR3 in DNA: TGTGCCAGCAGCGTAGACGGACTACGCAATGAGCAGTTCTTC. The encoded protein is CASSVDGLRNEQFF.

The chain combines TRBV7-9 with TRBJ1-3, with TRBD1 as a possible D gene (6 bases). Germline lookup yields CDR1 SEHNR and CDR2 FQNEAQ (reference sequence). CDR3 length equals 15 residues. V gave up 7 bases and J gave up 4 bases, with 17 bases separating them. The DNA of the CDR3 is TGTGCCAGCAACCGTCGTCCAGGGGTGGGAAACACCATATATTTT. Protein product: CASNRRPGVGNTIYF.

V gene TRBV4-2 combines with J gene TRBJ2-3; D is undetermined. This CDR3 region has 12 residues. Trimming shortened V by 4 bases and J by 5 bases, and 7 bases separated the two germline ends. Germline lookup yields CDR1 LGHNA and CDR2 YNFKEQ. This chain's CDR3 is CASSPTRDTQYF. In DNA form, the CDR3 reads TGTGCCAGCAGCCCGACACGAGATACGCAGTATTTT.

The rearrangement uses TRBV24-1 and TRBJ2-5, with a possible D match to TRBD1 (6 bases). The CDR3 has 14 residues. Trimming removed 7 bases at V and 2 bases at J, with 13 bases between. The germline V gene encodes CDR1 KGHDR and CDR2 SFDVKD. The CDR3 is CATSPPTGQETQYF. For the CDR3, the DNA is TGTGCCACCAGCCCTCCGACAGGTCAAGAGACCCAGTACTTC.

Concerning this clone: Other DNA sequences in this specimen translate into the identical CDR3. V gene TRBV19 combines with J gene TRBJ1-5, with D maybe TRBD1 (5 bases). The CDR3 is 14 amino acids. Germline CDR1 is LNHDA and CDR2 is SQIVND (reference sequence). Trimming left V 7 bases short and J 4 bases short, with 14 bases between. CDR3 bases: TGTGCCAGTACCCCCTTGGGGGGGAATCAGCCCCAGCATTTT. It encodes CASTPLGGNQPQHF.

As DNA, the CDR3 is TGTGCCAGCAGCCAAGAGGACAGGGCGACTCAAGAGACCCAGTACTTC. Its translation is CASSQEDRATQETQYF. V is TRBV14 and J is TRBJ2-5, with 8 positions matching TRBD1. Germline lookup yields CDR1 SGHDN and CDR2 FVKESK. There are 16 residues in the CDR3. V was clipped by 0 bases and J by 2 bases; unmatched bases: 5.

The chain couples TRBV2 to TRBJ2-7; TRBD2 might be the D (6 bases). Germline CDR1 and CDR2: SNHLY and FYNNEI. This CDR3 has 15 amino acids. The germline V and J ends were trimmed by 8 bases and 1 base, with 18 bases remaining between them. The CDR3: CASPRDDQVSYEQYF. The DNA of the CDR3 is TGTGCCAGCCCGCGGGACGATCAGGTGTCCTACGAGCAGTACTTC.

The chain couples TRBV2 to TRBJ2-7; 9 nucleotides line up with TRBD1. The CDR3 has 14 amino acids. Trimming removed 8 bases from V and 3 bases from J; junction bases left unmatched: 8. Looked up from germline, CDR1 is SNHLY and CDR2 is FYNNEI. CDR3 sequence (DNA): TGTGCCAGCTCAAAGGACAGGGGATTCTACGAGCAGTACTTC. It translates to CASSKDRGFYEQYF.

The V and J genes are TRBV25-1 and TRBJ1-6; D ambiguous. V was shortened by 6 bases and J by 6 bases, with 18 bases between the two germline ends. Germline V gives CDR1 MGHDK, CDR2 SYGVNS. The CDR3 contains 16 residues. The DNA for the CDR3 is TGTGCCAGCAGCGACCTCGCCACCAGCGGTAATTCACCCCTCCACTTT. Translating it yields CASSDLATSGNSPLHF.

DNA of the CDR3: TGTGCCAGCAGCCCCGGGACAGGGGAAGAGACCCAGTACTTC. It translates to CASSPGTGEETQYF. V usage is TRBV11-3 and J usage is TRBJ2-5; 10 bases are shared with TRBD1. The V gene's germline CDR1 is SGHNT and CDR2 YENEEA. V trimming: 5 bases; J trimming: 3 bases; junction bases outside the gene matches: 3. The CDR3 consists of 14 residues.